Shown below are 10 T cell receptor beta chains from a single sample sequenced in a study of regulatory T cells in long-lasting Graves disease. Building the TCR beta libraries relied on iRepertoire HTBI primers, and CDR3 regions underwent Arm-PCR. Using its own MiXCR run on the multiplex PCR reads, TCRdb lists one record per CDR3 protein. The table has about 460,000 distinct CDR3 sequences, under 25% seen once; the top ten hold around 13%. Documented time point: persistent/refractory GD, antithyroid drugs over 5 years with positive TRAb. PBMC-extracted RNA yielded the TCR library. Here the sequenced sample was peripheral blood mononuclear cells (PBMCs), taken when the disease was refractory, from a patient treated with antithyroid drugs. The receptors come from a female donor with Graves disease.

This clonotype was observed a handful of times. The CDR3 sequence is CASSYTTGSQETQYF. CDR3 coding DNA: TGTGCCAGCAGTTATACGACAGGGTCCCAAGAGACCCAGTACTTC. The V and J genes are TRBV6-5 and TRBJ2-5, with TRBD1 matching 7 bases. Germline CDR1 and CDR2: MNHEY and SVGAGI. The J segment lost 1 base and the V segment lost 3 bases, leaving 5 bases of the junction unmatched. The CDR3 extends over 15 amino acids.

This chain connects TRBV7-2 to TRBJ2-7; 10 nucleotides line up with TRBD1. The CDR3 covers 16 residues. Germline values: CDR1 SGHTA, CDR2 FQGNSA. Losses at the gene ends were 4 bases for V and 4 bases for J; bases not matched to a gene: 10. The CDR3 sequence: CASSCLGTGVSYEQYF. The CDR3 DNA is TGTGCCAGCAGCTGCCTGGGGACAGGGGTCTCATACGAGCAGTACTTC.

The chain combines TRBV30 with TRBJ2-7, with 12 nucleotides matching TRBD2. Germline-derived CDR1 and CDR2 are GTSNPN and SVGIG (reference sequence). The V gene end was trimmed by 5 bases and the J gene end by 3 bases; junction bases not matched to a gene: 5. This CDR3 comprises 14 residues. CDR3 DNA sequence: TGTGCCTGGGCACTAGCGGGAGGTGGCTACGAGCAGTACTTC. Translated: CAWALAGGGYEQYF.

This clonotype was seen only a few times. The gene calls are TRBV6-2 or TRBV6-3 and TRBJ1-2; D unclear. The CDR3 covers 12 residues. Per the germline V gene, CDR1 is MNHEY and CDR2 is SVGEGT. V was trimmed by 0 bases and J by 5 bases, leaving 4 bases between them. The CDR3 nucleotides read TGTGCCAGCAGTTACTCCGGGTATGGCTACACCTTC. This encodes CASSYSGYGYTF.

The CDR3 sequence is CASSGIVTGYEQYF. The CDR3 nucleotides are TGTGCCAGCAGTGGTATCGTTACAGGCTACGAGCAGTACTTC. The chain carries TRBV25-1 and TRBJ2-7, with a possible D match to TRBD1 (5 bases). The CDR3 length is 14 residues. Trimming removed 4 bases at V and 3 bases at J, with 13 bases between. The germline CDR1 and CDR2 sequences are MGHDK and SYGVNS.

Concerning this clonotype itself: A much larger clonotype is one base distant, so this may be a read error. The chain employs TRBV12-3 or TRBV12-4 and TRBJ2-5; a weak D match, TRBD2 (5 bases). Trimming pared 10 bases from V and 2 bases from J, leaving 14 bases between. CDR3 length: 13 amino acids. CDR3 residues: CANGLRAQETQYF. CDR3 nucleotide sequence: TGTGCCAACGGCCTGCGGGCTCAAGAGACCCAGTACTTC.

This clonotype was found many times. This chain joins TRBV6-2 or TRBV6-3 and TRBJ2-7, with D unclear. Trimming left V 6 bases short and J 6 bases short, with 18 bases between. The CDR3 sequence is 14 residues long. Germline lookup yields CDR1 MNHEY and CDR2 SVGEGT. In nucleotides, the CDR3 is TGTGCCAGCAGCCCCACTGTCCCCTCCCGCGAGCAGTACTTC. It yields the protein CASSPTVPSREQYF.

The chain recombines TRBV19 with TRBJ2-7; 9 nucleotides line up with TRBD1. The trim removed 6 bases at V and 7 bases at J, leaving 10 bases unmatched. Germline values: CDR1 LNHDA, CDR2 SQIVND (reference sequence). CDR3 length: 14 residues. The CDR3 here is CASRSTGTGLEQYF. The CDR3 nucleotides are TGTGCCAGTAGGTCAACCGGGACAGGGTTAGAGCAGTACTTC.

This clonotype was seen repeatedly, ten times or more. This sequence joins TRBV5-1 and TRBJ1-1, with D tentatively TRBD1 (5 bases). The CDR3 extends over 13 amino acids. Trimming stripped 0 bases from V and 5 bases from J, with 8 bases between. CDR1 SGHRS and CDR2 YFSETQ come from the germline V gene. The CDR3 nucleotides are TGCGCCAGCAGCTTGGTGCAGGGAACTGAAGCTTTCTTT. This sequence encodes CASSLVQGTEAFF.

This clonotype was detected ten times or more. The gene calls are TRBV7-2 and TRBJ2-2; tentative D call: TRBD2 (5 bases). Between the trimmed V and J ends, which lost 11 bases and 5 bases, there was a span of 21 bases. This CDR3 contains 15 residues. CDR1 SGHTA and CDR2 FQGNSA come from the germline V gene. CDR3 loop: CAGRIPGTRTGELFF. In nucleotides, the CDR3 is TGTGCCGGACGGATACCGGGAACGAGGACCGGGGAGCTGTTTTTT.